This passage covers 5 T cell receptor beta chains from one sample sequenced in a study of blood T cell repertoires in COVID-19. Here immunoSEQ multiplex PCR was the method, and the copy in TCRdb shows in-frame clones only, minus some. The table records about 290,000 clones, about nine tenths of them present only once. Sample: peripheral blood. These receptors all stem from a woman in her twenties or thirties with COVID-19, enrolled during active disease.

The chain has TRBV7-8 and TRBJ1-5; 7 bases fit TRBD1. This CDR3 has 15 residues. The V gene end was trimmed by 5 bases and the J gene end by 4 bases; junction bases not matched to a gene: 8. CDR1 and CDR2 (germline): SGHVS, FQNEAQ. CDR3 nucleotides: TGTGCCAGCAGCCTCACAGCGGACAGGAATCAGCCCCAGCATTTT. Translation: CASSLTADRNQPQHF.

The chain couples TRBV19 to TRBJ2-4; 7 bases are a match to TRBD1. The J segment lost 4 bases and the V segment lost 9 bases, leaving 12 bases of the junction unmatched. CDR1 LNHDA and CDR2 SQIVND come from the germline V gene (reference sequence). The CDR3 loop spans 15 amino acids. The DNA of the CDR3 is TGTGCCAGCTTAAACACTTACAGGGGAAAAAACATTCAGTACTTC. Translated: CASLNTYRGKNIQYF.

The V call is TRBV6-5, the J call TRBJ1-6; 7 bases are shared with TRBD1. Germline V lookup: CDR1 MNHEY, CDR2 SVGAGI. The CDR3 spans 14 residues. The V segment lost 3 bases and the J segment 8 bases; nucleotides outside the gene matches: 4. The CDR3 loop is CASSYEGQYSPLHF. Here the CDR3 DNA reads TGTGCCAGCAGTTATGAGGGACAGTATTCACCCCTCCACTTT.

The CDR3 protein is CASSVLPGVGQPQHF. As DNA, the CDR3 is TGTGCCAGCAGCGTTTTGCCAGGGGTCGGTCAGCCCCAGCATTTT. This rearrangement joins TRBV9 to TRBJ1-5; the D gene is possibly TRBD1 (6 bases). Looked up from germline, CDR1 is SGDLS and CDR2 is YYNGEE. Trimming took 2 bases from V and 6 from J, leaving 15 bases between them. The CDR3 extends over 15 amino acids.

This chain uses TRBV4-2 with TRBJ1-3; 10 nucleotides match TRBD1. CDR1 and CDR2 (germline): LGHNA, YNFKEQ. The CDR3 has 17 residues. V shed 4 bases, J shed 0 bases, and the junction held 6 bases outside the gene matches. CDR3 residues: CASSLRGQGSSGNTIYF. The CDR3 DNA reads as TGTGCCAGCAGCCTCCGGGGACAGGGGAGCTCTGGAAACACCATATATTTT.